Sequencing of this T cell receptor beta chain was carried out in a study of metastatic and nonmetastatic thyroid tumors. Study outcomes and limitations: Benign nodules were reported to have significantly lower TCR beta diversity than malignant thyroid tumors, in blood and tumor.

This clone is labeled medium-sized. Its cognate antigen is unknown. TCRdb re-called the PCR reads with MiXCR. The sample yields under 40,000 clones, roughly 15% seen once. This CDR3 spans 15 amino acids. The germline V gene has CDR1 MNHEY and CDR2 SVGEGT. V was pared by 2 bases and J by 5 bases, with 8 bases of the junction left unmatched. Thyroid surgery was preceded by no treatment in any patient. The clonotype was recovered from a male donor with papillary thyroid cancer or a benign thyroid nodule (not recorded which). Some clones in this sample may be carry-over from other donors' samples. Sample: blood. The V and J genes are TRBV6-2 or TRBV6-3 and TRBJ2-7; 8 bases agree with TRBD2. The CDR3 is CASSYGAGASDEQYF. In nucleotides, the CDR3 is TGTGCCAGCAGTTACGGAGCGGGAGCAAGTGACGAGCAGTACTTC.